These T cell receptor beta chains were read from a single sample in a study of blood T cell repertoires in COVID-19. The method was immunoSEQ multiplex PCR; TCRdb's version includes in-frame clones alone and lacks a portion of them. This sample has fewer than 100,000 clones, with almost 85% found just once. Material: peripheral blood. All receptors derive from a man between 45 and 60 years old with acute or convalescent COVID-19. CDR3s leave out the opening cysteine and the closing phenylalanine or tryptophan.

CDR3aa,len,j_gene,v_gene
ASSFFRESTGELF,13,TRBJ2-2,TRBV6-5
ASSVGTGTGGLTIY,14,TRBJ1-3,TRBV9
ASSQPRQGVEKLF,13,TRBJ1-4,TRBV4-2
ASISGAATNEKLF,13,TRBJ1-4,TRBV6-5
ASSPGAPSLYGYT,13,TRBJ1-2,TRBV4-1
AIKSGAPGEKLF,12,TRBJ1-4,TRBV10-3
ASSRFRTEQETQY,13,TRBJ2-5,TRBV3-1/TRBV3-2
ASGQGANNEQF,11,TRBJ2-1,TRBV5-4
ASSQQRQVANIQY,13,TRBJ2-4,TRBV18
ASSPKGLAGVRQY,13,TRBJ2-7,TRBV5-1
ASSLSPAPGEKLF,13,TRBJ1-4,TRBV7-7
ASSPFSSGRAIPNEQF,16,TRBJ2-1,TRBV18
ASSAGLAAGELF,12,TRBJ2-2,TRBV9
SVEGRGRSYGYT,12,TRBJ1-2,TRBV29-1
ASSLVGNYGYT,11,TRBJ1-2,TRBV7-9
ASSLGTGGLGQPQH,14,TRBJ1-5,TRBV11-3
ASSPQGLGTEAF,12,TRBJ1-1,TRBV18
ASSLDGTSHDEQF,13,TRBJ2-1,TRBV7-2
ASTPGLAGYSGANVLT,16,TRBJ2-6,TRBV19
ASSSWTGFYEQY,12,TRBJ2-7,TRBV7-9
ASSSPTLPQH,10,TRBJ1-5,TRBV7-9
ASSPLSGEQY,10,TRBJ2-7,TRBV7-9
ASSGQGLNTEAF,12,TRBJ1-1,TRBV9
ASSTRPGGQETQY,13,TRBJ2-5,TRBV5-8
ASNDRPKGGGYT,12,TRBJ1-2,TRBV6-6
ASIGGQPWTNEKLF,14,TRBJ1-4,TRBV2
ASSWGRGNEKLF,12,TRBJ1-4,TRBV28
SASPISYEQY,10,TRBJ2-7,TRBV20-1
ASSPRQTSGNTEAF,14,TRBJ1-1,TRBV18
ASSEYSGRGDTQY,13,TRBJ2-3,TRBV25-1
ATSDRQGDKNTGELF,15,TRBJ2-2,TRBV24-1
ASSLIRDRGISGANVLT,17,TRBJ2-6,TRBV5-8
ASSPRSYEQY,10,TRBJ2-7,TRBV7-2
ASSQEQGNYGYT,12,TRBJ1-2,TRBV14
ASSLDGGGPDTQY,13,TRBJ2-3,TRBV4-3
ASSGTGGLSDTQY,13,TRBJ2-3,TRBV25-1